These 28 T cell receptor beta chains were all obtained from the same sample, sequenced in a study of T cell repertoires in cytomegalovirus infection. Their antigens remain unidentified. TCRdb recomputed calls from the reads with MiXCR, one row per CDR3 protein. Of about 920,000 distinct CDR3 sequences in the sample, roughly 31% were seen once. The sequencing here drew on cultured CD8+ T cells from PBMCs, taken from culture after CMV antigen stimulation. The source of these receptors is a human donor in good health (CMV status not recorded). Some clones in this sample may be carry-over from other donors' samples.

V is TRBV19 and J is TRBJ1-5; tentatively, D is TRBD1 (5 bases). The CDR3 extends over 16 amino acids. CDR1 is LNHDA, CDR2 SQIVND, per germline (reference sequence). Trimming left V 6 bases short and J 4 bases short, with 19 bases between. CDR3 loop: CASSPIRDVLNQPQHF. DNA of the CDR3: TGTGCCAGTAGCCCGATCCGGGACGTCCTAAATCAGCCCCAGCATTTT. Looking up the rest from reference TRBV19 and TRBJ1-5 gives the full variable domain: DGGITQSPKYLFRKEGQNVTLSCEQNLNHDAMYWYRQDPGQGLRLIYYSQIVNDFQKGDIAEGYSVSREKKESFPLTVTSAQKNPTAFYLCASSPIRDVLNQPQHFGDGTRLSIL.

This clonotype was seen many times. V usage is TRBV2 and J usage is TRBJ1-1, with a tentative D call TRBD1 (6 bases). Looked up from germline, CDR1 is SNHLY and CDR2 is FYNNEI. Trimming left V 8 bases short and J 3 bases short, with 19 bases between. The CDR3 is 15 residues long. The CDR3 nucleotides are TGTGCCAGCGCAGGGGTGACACTTGGAGACACTGAAGCTTTCTTT. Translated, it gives CASAGVTLGDTEAFF.

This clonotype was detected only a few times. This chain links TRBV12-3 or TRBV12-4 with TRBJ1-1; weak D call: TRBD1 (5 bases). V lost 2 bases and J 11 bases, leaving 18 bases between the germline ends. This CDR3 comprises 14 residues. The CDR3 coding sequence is TGTGCCAGCAGTTTAACAGGCAGGGATCGTATGGCTTTCTTT. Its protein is CASSLTGRDRMAFF.

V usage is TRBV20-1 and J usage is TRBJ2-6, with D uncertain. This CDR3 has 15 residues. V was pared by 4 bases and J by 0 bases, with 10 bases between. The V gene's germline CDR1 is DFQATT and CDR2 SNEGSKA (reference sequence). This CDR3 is CSAKGTSSGANVLTF. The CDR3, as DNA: TGCAGTGCTAAGGGAACGAGCTCTGGGGCCAACGTCCTGACTTTC.

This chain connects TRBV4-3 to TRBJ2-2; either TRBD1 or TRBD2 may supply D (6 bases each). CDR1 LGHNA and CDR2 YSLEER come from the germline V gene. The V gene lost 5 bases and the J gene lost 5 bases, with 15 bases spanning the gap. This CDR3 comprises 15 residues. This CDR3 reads CASSDGGPRTGELFF. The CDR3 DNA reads TGCGCCAGCAGCGACGGGGGCCCCCGAACCGGGGAGCTGTTTTTT.

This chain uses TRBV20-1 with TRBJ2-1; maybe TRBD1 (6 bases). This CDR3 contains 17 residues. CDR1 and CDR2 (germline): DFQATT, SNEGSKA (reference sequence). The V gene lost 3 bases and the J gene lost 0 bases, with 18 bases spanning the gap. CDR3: CSARRGLAGASYNEQFF. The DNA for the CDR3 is TGCAGTGCTAGGAGGGGGTTGGCGGGCGCCTCCTACAATGAGCAGTTCTTC.

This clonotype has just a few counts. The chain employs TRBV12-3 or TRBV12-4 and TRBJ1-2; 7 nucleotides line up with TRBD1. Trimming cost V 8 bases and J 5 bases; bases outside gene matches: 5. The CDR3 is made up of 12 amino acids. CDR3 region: CASSDRIYGYTF. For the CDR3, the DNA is TGTGCCAGCTCGGACAGGATTTATGGCTACACCTTC.

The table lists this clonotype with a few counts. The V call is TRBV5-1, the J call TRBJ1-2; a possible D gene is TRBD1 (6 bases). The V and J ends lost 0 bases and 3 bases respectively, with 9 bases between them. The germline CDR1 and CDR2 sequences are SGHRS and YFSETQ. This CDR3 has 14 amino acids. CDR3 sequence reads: CASSLARGDYGYTF. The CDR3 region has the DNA TGCGCCAGCAGCTTGGCCAGGGGCGACTATGGCTACACCTTC. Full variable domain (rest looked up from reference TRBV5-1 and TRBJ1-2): KAGVTQTPRYLIKTRGQQVTLSCSPISGHRSVSWYQQTPGQGLQFLFEYFSETQRNKGNFPGRFSGRQFSNSRSEMNVSTLELGDSALYLCASSLARGDYGYTFGSGTRLTVV.

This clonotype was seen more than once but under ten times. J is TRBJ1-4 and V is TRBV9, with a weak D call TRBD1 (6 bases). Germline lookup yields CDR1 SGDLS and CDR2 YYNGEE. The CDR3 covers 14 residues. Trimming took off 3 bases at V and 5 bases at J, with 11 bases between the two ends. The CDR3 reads CASSGGHSNEKLFF. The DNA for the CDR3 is TGTGCCAGCAGCGGGGGACATTCAAATGAAAAACTGTTTTTT.

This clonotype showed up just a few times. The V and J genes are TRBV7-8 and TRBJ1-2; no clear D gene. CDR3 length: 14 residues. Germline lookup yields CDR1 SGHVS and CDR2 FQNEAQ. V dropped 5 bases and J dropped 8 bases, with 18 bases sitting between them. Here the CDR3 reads CASSEEAVIGGYTF. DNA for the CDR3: TGTGCCAGCAGCGAGGAGGCAGTGATCGGCGGCTACACCTTC.

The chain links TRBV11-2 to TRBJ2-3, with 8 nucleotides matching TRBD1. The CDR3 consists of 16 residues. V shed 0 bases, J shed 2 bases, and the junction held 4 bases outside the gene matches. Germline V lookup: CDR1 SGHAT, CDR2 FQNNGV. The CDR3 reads CASSLDRDRTTDTQYF. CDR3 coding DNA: TGTGCCAGCAGCTTAGACCGGGACAGGACCACAGATACGCAGTATTTT.

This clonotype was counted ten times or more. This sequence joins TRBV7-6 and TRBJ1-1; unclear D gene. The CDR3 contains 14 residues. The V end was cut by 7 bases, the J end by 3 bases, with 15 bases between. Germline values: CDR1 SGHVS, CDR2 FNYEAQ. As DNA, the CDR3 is TGTGCCAGCAACCACGGTCCGGGTGACACTGAAGCTTTCTTT. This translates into CASNHGPGDTEAFF.

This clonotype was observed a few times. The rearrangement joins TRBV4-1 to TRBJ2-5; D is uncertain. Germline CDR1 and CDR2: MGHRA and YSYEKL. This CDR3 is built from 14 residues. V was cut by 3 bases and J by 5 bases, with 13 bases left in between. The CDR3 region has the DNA TGCGCCAGCAGCCATCTACTCGGCCAGGAGACCCAGTACTTC. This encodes CASSHLLGQETQYF.

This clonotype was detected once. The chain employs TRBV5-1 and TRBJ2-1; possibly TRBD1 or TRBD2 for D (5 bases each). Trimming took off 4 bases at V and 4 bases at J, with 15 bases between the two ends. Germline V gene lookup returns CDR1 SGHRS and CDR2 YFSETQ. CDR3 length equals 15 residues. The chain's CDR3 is CASSLGTDLYNEQFF. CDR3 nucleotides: TGCGCCAGCAGCCTGGGGACGGACCTATACAATGAGCAGTTCTTC.

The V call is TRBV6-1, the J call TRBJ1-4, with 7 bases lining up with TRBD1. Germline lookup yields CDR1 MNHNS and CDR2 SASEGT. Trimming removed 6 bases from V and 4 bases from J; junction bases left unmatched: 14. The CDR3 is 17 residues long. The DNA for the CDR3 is TGTGCCAGCAGCCTGGAATCCTACAGGGGACTTAATGAAAAACTGTTTTTT. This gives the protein CASSLESYRGLNEKLFF.

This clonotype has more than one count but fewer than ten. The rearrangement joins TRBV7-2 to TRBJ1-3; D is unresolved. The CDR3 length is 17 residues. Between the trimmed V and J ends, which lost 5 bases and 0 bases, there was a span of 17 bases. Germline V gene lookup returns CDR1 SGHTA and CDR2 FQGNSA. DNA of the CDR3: TGTGCCAGCAGCCCCTTGAAGAGGATCACCTCTGGAAACACCATATATTTT. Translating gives CASSPLKRITSGNTIYF.

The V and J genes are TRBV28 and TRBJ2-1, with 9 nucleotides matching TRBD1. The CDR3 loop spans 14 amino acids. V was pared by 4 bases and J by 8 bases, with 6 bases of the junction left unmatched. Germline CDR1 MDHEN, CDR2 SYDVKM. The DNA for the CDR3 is TGTGCCAGCAGTTACCCGGGACAGGGTCATGAGCAGTTCTTC. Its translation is CASSYPGQGHEQFF.

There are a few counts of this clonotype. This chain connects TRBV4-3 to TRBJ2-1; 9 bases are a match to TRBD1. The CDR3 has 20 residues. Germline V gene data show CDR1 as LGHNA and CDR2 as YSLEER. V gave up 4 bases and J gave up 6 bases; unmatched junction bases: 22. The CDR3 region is CASSPIVVVTGTGSSNEQFF. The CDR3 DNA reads TGCGCCAGCAGCCCAATCGTTGTGGTTACGGGGACAGGGAGTAGCAATGAGCAGTTCTTC.

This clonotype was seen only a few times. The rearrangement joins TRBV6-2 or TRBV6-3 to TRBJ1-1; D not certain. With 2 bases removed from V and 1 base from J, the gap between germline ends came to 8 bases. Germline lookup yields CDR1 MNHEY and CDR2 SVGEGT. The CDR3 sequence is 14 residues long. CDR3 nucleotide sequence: TGTGCCAGCAGTTACGGACGGAGGAACACTGAAGCTTTCTTT. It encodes CASSYGRRNTEAFF.

This CDR3 reads CSVGAGLGGETQYF. CDR3 in DNA: TGCAGCGTTGGGGCCGGCCTAGGAGGGGAGACCCAGTACTTC. The rearrangement uses TRBV29-1 and TRBJ2-5; D may be TRBD2 (6 bases). This CDR3 region has 14 residues. The V end was cut by 4 bases, the J end by 5 bases, with 17 bases between. Per germline, CDR1 SQVTM and CDR2 ANQGSEA.

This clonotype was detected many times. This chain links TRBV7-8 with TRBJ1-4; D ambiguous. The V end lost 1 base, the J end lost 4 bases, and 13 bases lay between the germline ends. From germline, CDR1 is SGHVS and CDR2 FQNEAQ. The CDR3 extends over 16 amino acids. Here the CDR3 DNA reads TGTGCCAGCAGCTTAGTACGACGGGCCCTTAATGAAAAACTGTTTTTT. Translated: CASSLVRRALNEKLFF.

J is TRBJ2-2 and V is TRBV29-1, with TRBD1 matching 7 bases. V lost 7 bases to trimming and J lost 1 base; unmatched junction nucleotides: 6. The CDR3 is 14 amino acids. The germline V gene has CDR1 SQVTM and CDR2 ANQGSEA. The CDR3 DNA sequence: TGCAGCGCAGGGACAGCGGAGAACACCGGGGAGCTGTTTTTT. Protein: CSAGTAENTGELFF.

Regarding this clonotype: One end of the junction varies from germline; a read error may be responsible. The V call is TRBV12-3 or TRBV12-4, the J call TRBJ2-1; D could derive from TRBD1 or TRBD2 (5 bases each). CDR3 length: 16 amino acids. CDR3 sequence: CASSLPAGSSYNGQFF. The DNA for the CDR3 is TGTGCCAGCAGTTTACCGGCAGGGAGCTCCTACAATGGGCAGTTCTTC.

The CDR3 DNA reads TGTGCCAGCAGTTACTCGAGTCTGACAGATACGCAGTATTTT. This encodes CASSYSSLTDTQYF. The chain carries TRBV6-5 and TRBJ2-3; no firm D call. The V gene lost 0 bases and the J gene lost 3 bases, with 7 bases spanning the gap. The CDR3 runs 14 residues. CDR1 MNHEY and CDR2 SVGAGI come from the germline V gene.

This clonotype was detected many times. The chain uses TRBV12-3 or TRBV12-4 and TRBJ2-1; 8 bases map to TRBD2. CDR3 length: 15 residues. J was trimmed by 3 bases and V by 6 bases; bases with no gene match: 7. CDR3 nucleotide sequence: TGTGCCAGCAGCTTAAGCGGGGGACTCTACAATGAGCAGTTCTTC. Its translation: CASSLSGGLYNEQFF.

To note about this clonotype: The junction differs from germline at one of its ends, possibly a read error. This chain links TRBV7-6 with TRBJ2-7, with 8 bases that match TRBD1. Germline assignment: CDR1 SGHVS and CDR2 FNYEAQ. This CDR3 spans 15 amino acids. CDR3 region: CASSYGTGPTYEQYF. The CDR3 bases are TGTGCTAGCAGCTACGGGACAGGCCCTACCTACGAGCAGTACTTC.

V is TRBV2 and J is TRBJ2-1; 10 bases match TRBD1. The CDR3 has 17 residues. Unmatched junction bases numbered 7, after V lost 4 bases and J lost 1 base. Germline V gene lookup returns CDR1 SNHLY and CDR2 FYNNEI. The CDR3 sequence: CASSAGQGVRSYNEQFF. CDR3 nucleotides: TGTGCCAGCAGTGCCGGACAGGGGGTAAGGTCCTACAATGAGCAGTTCTTC.

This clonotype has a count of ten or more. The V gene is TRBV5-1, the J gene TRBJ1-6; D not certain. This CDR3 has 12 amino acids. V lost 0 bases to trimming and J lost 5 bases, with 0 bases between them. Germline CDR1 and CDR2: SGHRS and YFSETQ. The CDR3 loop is CASSLDNSPLHF. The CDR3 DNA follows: TGCGCCAGCAGCTTGGATAATTCACCCCTCCACTTT.